The present T cell receptor (beta chain) was sequenced within a study of PD-1 blockade in classical Hodgkin lymphoma. The time point here: cycle 4 day 1 (C4D1), after about 6 weeks of nivolumab. Every patient experienced relapse after autologous stem cell transplantation, and brentuximab vedotin exposure varied. Using immunoSEQ multiplex PCR, the repertoire was profiled, and TCRdb retains in-frame clones only, with some absent. In the table there are roughly 60,000 clones, around 94% of which are singletons. The V segment lost 2 bases and the J segment 8 bases; nucleotides outside the gene matches: 9. CDR3 length: 15 amino acids. CDR1 is MNHEY and CDR2 is SVGAGI in the germline V gene.

The TCR comes from a human donor with classical Hodgkin lymphoma. Sample: peripheral blood mononuclear cells (PBMCs), taken before the fourth cycle of nivolumab. This chain joins TRBV6-5 and TRBJ2-1, with 7 nucleotides matching TRBD1. CDR3 region: CASSYDTGVRDEQFF. DNA for the CDR3: TGTGCCAGCAGTTACGATACAGGGGTGAGGGATGAGCAGTTCTTC.